This entry lists 10 T cell receptor beta chains sequenced from one sample in a study of radiotherapy plus CTLA-4 blockade in lung cancer. Generated by immunoSEQ multiplex PCR, the TCRdb table keeps only in-frame clones and is missing some. Of around 55,000 clones in the sample, 82% were seen once. The material sequenced was peripheral blood, taken from a patient treated with radiotherapy plus ipilimumab. Receptor source: a human donor with non-small cell lung cancer whose response to radiotherapy plus ipilimumab could not be evaluated.

This chain uses TRBV28 with TRBJ2-1; 12 bases map to TRBD2. Trimming at V came to 6 bases and at J to 6 bases, leaving 9 bases not matched to a gene. From germline, CDR1 is MDHEN and CDR2 SYDVKM. This CDR3 comprises 16 residues. CDR3 bases: TGTGCCAGCAGCCCAGCACTAGCGGGAGGCGCCAATGAGCAGTTCTTC. This translates into CASSPALAGGANEQFF.

This clone occurred a few times. This chain links TRBV28 with TRBJ1-2, with a tentative D call TRBD1 (6 bases). V dropped 4 bases and J dropped 8 bases, with 14 bases sitting between them. The CDR3 is 13 amino acids. Germline lookup yields CDR1 MDHEN and CDR2 SYDVKM. CDR3 sequence (DNA): TGTGCCAGCAGTTCCGCAGGGGAGGGGGGCTACACCTTC. This sequence encodes CASSSAGEGGYTF.

The chain has TRBV23-1 and TRBJ1-6, with 11 bases that match TRBD1. TRBV23-1 is known as an ORF, though its function is uncertain. The V segment lost 6 bases and the J segment 5 bases; nucleotides outside the gene matches: 6. CDR3 length: 16 residues. The CDR3 is CASSRGTGGNNSPLHF. CDR3 in DNA: TGCGCCAGCAGCCGCGGGACAGGGGGTAATAATTCACCCCTCCACTTT.

The rearrangement links TRBV19 to TRBJ2-5, with a possible D match to TRBD2 (6 bases). Trimming removed 0 bases at V and 8 bases at J, with 22 bases between. Looked up from germline, CDR1 is LNHDA and CDR2 is SQIVND (reference sequence). The CDR3 spans 17 residues. CDR3 DNA: TGTGCCAGTAGTATAGATTTCGTGGGACTCGTTTATGGAACCCAGTACTTC. It specifies CASSIDFVGLVYGTQYF.

V and J are TRBV19 and TRBJ2-5, with TRBD1 identical over 11 bases. CDR1 is LNHDA, CDR2 SQIVND, per germline (reference sequence). Germline trimming cut 5 bases from V and 4 bases from J; bases unmatched to any gene: 9. This CDR3 has 16 residues. The CDR3 region is CASSPRTGGEGETQYF. DNA of the CDR3: TGTGCCAGTAGTCCTAGGACAGGGGGCGAAGGAGAGACCCAGTACTTC.

In its sample, this clone was seen a few times. The rearrangement joins TRBV6-5 to TRBJ2-7; 8 bases fit TRBD2. V lost 7 bases, J lost 8 bases, and 13 bases stayed unmatched. This CDR3 spans 14 amino acids. CDR1 MNHEY and CDR2 SVGAGI come from the germline V gene. CDR3 protein: CASTPGGGGGKQYF. CDR3 bases: TGTGCCAGCACCCCGGGGGGGGGAGGTGGTAAGCAGTACTTC.

Notes on this clone: Additional DNA sequences in this sample encode the identical CDR3. The DNA for the CDR3 is TGTGCCAGCAGCGCGGGGCAGGGGCCGTACAATGAGCAGTTCTTC. It is translated as CASSAGQGPYNEQFF. The rearrangement uses TRBV9 and TRBJ2-1; tentatively, D is TRBD1 (6 bases). V shed 3 bases and J shed 4 bases, with 14 bases lying between them. CDR1 and CDR2 from the germline V gene are SGDLS and YYNGEE. The CDR3 extends over 15 amino acids. The entire variable domain, with the rest obtained from reference TRBV9 and TRBJ2-1, is as follows: DSGVTQTPKHLITATGQRVTLRCSPRSGDLSVYWYQQSLDQGLQFLIQYYNGEERAKGNILERFSAQQFPDLHSELNLSSLELGDSALYFCASSAGQGPYNEQFFGPGTRLTVL.

As concerns this clone: Additional DNA sequences in this sample encode the identical CDR3. CDR3 sequence: CASSLDSTGTEAFF. The DNA for the CDR3 is TGCGCCAGCAGCCTTGACTCGACGGGGACTGAAGCTTTCTTT. The chain carries TRBV5-1 and TRBJ1-1; D unresolved. The CDR3 runs 14 residues. The V end lost 4 bases, the J end lost 5 bases, and 15 bases lay between the germline ends. Germline CDR1 SGHRS, CDR2 YFSETQ.

This clone was found once. This rearrangement joins TRBV2 to TRBJ1-1, with D perhaps TRBD1 (6 bases). CDR3 size: 15 residues. Germline CDR1 reads SNHLY; CDR2 reads FYNNEI. V was trimmed by 7 bases and J by 1 base, leaving 16 bases between them. The CDR3 spells CASKPQGLRNTEAFF. CDR3 bases: TGTGCCAGCAAACCACAGGGATTGCGGAACACTGAAGCTTTCTTT.

The CDR3, as DNA: TGTGCCAGCCTGTGCGCTAGCCGGAGCACAGATACGCAGTATTTT. This codes for CASLCASRSTDTQYF. The chain carries TRBV6-5 and TRBJ2-3; a weak D match, TRBD2 (5 bases). The CDR3 extends over 15 amino acids. Germline V gene sequence: CDR1 MNHEY, CDR2 SVGAGI. Trimming stripped 8 bases from V and 0 bases from J, with 15 bases between.